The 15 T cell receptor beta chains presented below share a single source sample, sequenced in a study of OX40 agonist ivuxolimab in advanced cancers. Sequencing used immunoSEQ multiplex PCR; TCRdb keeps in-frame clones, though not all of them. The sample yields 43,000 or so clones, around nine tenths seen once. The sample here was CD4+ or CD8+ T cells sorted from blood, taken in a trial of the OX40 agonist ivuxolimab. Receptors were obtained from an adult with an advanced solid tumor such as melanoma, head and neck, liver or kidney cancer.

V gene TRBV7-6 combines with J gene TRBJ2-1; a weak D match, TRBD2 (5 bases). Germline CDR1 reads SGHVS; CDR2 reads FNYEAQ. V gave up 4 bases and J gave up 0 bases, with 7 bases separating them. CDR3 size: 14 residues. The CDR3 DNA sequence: TGTGCCAGCAGCTCCAGCGGCTCCTACAATGAGCAGTTCTTC. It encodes CASSSSGSYNEQFF.

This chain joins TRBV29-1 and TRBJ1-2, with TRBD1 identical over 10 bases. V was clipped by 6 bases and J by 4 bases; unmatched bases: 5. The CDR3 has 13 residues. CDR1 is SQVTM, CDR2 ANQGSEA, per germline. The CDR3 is CSVAGTGVYGYTF. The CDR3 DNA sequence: TGCAGCGTCGCCGGGACAGGGGTCTATGGCTACACCTTC.

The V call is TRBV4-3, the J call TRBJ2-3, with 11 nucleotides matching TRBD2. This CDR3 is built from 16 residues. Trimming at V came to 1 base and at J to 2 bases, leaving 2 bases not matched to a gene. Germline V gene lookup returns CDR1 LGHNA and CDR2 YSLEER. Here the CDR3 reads CASSQGLAGYTDTQYF. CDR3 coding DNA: TGCGCCAGCAGCCAAGGACTAGCGGGATACACAGATACGCAGTATTTT.

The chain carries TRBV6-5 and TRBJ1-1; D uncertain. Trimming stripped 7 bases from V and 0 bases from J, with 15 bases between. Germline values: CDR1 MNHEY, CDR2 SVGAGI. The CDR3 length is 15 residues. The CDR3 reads CASINPRSMNTEAFF. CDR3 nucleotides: TGTGCCAGCATCAACCCCCGAAGTATGAACACTGAAGCTTTCTTT.

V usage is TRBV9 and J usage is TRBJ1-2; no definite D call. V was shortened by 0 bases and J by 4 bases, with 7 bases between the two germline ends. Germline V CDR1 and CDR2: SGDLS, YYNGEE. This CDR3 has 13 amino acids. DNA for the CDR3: TGTGCCAGCAGCGTAGGGTGGAGCTATGGCTACACCTTC. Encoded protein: CASSVGWSYGYTF. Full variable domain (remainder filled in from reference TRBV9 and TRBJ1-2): DSGVTQTPKHLITATGQRVTLRCSPRSGDLSVYWYQQSLDQGLQFLIQYYNGEERAKGNILERFSAQQFPDLHSELNLSSLELGDSALYFCASSVGWSYGYTFGSGTRLTVV.

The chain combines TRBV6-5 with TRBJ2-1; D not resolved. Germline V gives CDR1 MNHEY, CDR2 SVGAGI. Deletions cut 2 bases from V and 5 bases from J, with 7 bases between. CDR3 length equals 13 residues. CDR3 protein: CASSYGRNNEQFF. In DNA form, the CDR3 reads TGTGCCAGCAGTTACGGGCGGAACAATGAGCAGTTCTTC.

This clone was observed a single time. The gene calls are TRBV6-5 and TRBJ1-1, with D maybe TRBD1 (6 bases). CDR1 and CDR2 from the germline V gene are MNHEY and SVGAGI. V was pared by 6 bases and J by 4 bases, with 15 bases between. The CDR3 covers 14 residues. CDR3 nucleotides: TGTGCCAGCAGACGCCTGGAGGGGGGCACTGAAGCTTTCTTT. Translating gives CASRRLEGGTEAFF.

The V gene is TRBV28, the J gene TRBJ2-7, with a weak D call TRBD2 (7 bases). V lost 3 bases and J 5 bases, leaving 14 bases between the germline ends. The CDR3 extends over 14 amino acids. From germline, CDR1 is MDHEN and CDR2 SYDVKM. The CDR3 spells CASSFPGGPNEQYF. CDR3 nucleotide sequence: TGTGCCAGCAGTTTTCCCGGGGGGCCCAACGAGCAGTACTTC.

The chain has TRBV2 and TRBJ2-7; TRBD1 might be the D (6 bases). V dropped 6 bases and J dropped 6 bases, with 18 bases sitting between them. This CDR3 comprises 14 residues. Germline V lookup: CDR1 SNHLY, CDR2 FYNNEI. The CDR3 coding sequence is TGTGCCAGCAGGGAGGTCGGGACATGGCGCGAGCAGTACTTC. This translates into CASREVGTWREQYF.

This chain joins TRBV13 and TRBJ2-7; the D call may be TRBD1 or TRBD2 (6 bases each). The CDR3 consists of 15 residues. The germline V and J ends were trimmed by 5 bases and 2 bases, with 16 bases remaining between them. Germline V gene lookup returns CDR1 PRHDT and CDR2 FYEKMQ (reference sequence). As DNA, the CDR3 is TGTGCCAGCAGCCTCGGTACGGGGGCGACCTACGAGCAGTACTTC. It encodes CASSLGTGATYEQYF.

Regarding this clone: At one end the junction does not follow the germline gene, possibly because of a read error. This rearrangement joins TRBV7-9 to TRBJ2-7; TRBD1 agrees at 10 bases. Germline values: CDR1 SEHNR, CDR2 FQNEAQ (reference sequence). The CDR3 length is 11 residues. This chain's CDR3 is CASSYGTGAIF. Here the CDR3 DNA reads TGTGCCAGCAGCTACGGGACAGGGGCGATTTTC.

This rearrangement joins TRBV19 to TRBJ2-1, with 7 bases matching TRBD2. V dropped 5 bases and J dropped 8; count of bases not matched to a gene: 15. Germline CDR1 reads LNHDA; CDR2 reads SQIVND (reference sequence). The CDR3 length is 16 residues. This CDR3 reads CASSPYLAEEGYEQFF. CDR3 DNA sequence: TGTGCCAGTAGTCCCTACCTAGCGGAGGAGGGCTATGAGCAGTTCTTC. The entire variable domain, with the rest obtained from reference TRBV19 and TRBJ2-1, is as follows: DGGITQSPKYLFRKEGQNVTLSCEQNLNHDAMYWYRQDPGQGLRLIYYSQIVNDFQKGDIAEGYSVSREKKESFPLTVTSAQKNPTAFYLCASSPYLAEEGYEQFFGPGTRLTVL.

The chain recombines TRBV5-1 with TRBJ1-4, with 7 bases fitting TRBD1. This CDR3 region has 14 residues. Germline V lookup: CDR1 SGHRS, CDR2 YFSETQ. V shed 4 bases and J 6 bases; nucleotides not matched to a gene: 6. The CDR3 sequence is CASSRDGTDEKLFF. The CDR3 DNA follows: TGCGCCAGCAGCCGGGACGGGACAGATGAAAAACTGTTTTTT.

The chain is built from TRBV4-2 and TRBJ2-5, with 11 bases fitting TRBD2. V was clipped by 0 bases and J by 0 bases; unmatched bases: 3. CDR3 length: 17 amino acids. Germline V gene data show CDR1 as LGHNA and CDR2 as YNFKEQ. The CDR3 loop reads CASSQDLAGGNQETQYF. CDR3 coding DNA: TGTGCCAGCAGCCAAGATCTAGCGGGGGGTAACCAAGAGACCCAGTACTTC.

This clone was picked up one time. The CDR3 sequence: CASSFWQGSDTQYF. Written as DNA, the CDR3 is TGTGCCAGCAGTTTCTGGCAGGGATCAGATACGCAGTATTTT. The chain links TRBV27 to TRBJ2-3, with D possibly matching TRBD1 (5 bases). V gave up 3 bases and J gave up 4 bases, with 11 bases separating them. The CDR3 extends over 14 amino acids. The V gene's germline CDR1 is MNHEY and CDR2 SMNVEV (reference sequence).